This is a list of T cell receptor beta chains from one sample in a study of T cells in Graves' hyperthyroidism and ophthalmopathy. TCRdb re-derived calls from the multiplex PCR reads in MiXCR, one entry per CDR3 protein. Of 700,000 to 850,000 distinct CDR3 sequences listed, about 35% are singletons. The sample taken for sequencing was blood. The receptors derive from a woman aged 40 to 49 with Graves' hyperthyroidism. CDR3s include the opening cysteine and the closing phenylalanine or tryptophan.

cdr3_length	v_call	j_call	cdr3_aa
20	TRBV9	TRBJ1-6	CASSVGPFMEQGLHDSPLHF
13	TRBV10-3	TRBJ2-2	CAITWDRDRELFF
16	TRBV9	TRBJ2-7	CASSFRSGTSSYEQYF
15	TRBV9	TRBJ1-4	CASSVGGRSNEKLFF
16	TRBV7-2	TRBJ2-5	CASSLRPTGDGETQYF
13	TRBV2	TRBJ1-2	CASNRGHNYGYTF
15	TRBV7-2	-	CASSLDSSGSREQFF
15	TRBV19	TRBJ2-5	CASSLDRGFVETQYF
16	TRBV5-1	TRBJ1-1	CASSPAGRGVNTEAFF
15	TRBV7-2	TRBJ2-7	CASRGLGDSGYEQYF
15	TRBV2	TRBJ2-1	CASSGRQGLDYEQFF
14	TRBV4-3	TRBJ2-7	CASSQDNGNYEQYF
14	TRBV7-2	TRBJ2-5	CASSLLSSDSTQYF
15	TRBV7-2	TRBJ1-2	CASSSNRGRMYGYTF
13	TRBV19	TRBJ1-2	CASSPVRGGGYTF
15	TRBV10-3	TRBJ2-7	CAISEAFWESYEQYF
16	TRBV10-1	TRBJ1-4	CASSPVEGALNEKLFF
13	TRBV13	TRBJ1-1	CASSLDLGAEAFF
16	TRBV7-2	TRBJ2-2	CASSQERLLNTGELFF
15	TRBV5-6	TRBJ1-2	CASSQDRTAVYGYTF
16	TRBV7-9	TRBJ1-4	CASRTELGADNEKLFF
15	TRBV7-2	TRBJ2-2	CASSTQGLGTGELFF
13	TRBV29-1	TRBJ1-5	CSVDWAQQETQHF
16	TRBV10-3	TRBJ1-5	CALNPRGNNSNQPQHF
15	TRBV24-1	TRBJ1-4	CATSVGNSTNEKLFF
11	TRBV6-5	TRBJ2-1	CASGDYNEQFF